This T cell receptor beta chain comes out of a study of blood T cell repertoires in COVID-19. About the study: From the United States, Italy and Spain came samples of acute and convalescent COVID-19. PBMCs, B-cell-depleted T cells, or T cells were the source of the cDNA or gDNA that made up the material.

CDR3 length equals 15 residues. With V trimmed by 4 bases and J by 9 bases, 11 bases remained unmatched. Germline V gene data show CDR1 as MNHEY and CDR2 as SVGAGI. Using immunoSEQ multiplex PCR, the repertoire was profiled, and TCRdb retains in-frame clones only, with some absent. Of fewer than 250,000 clones in the sample, almost 85% were seen once. This rearrangement joins TRBV6-5 to TRBJ2-3; 9 nucleotides agree with TRBD2. The TCR comes from a woman between 50 and 59 years old with active or convalescent COVID-19. The sample taken for sequencing was peripheral blood. The chain's CDR3 is CASSSEASGVSTQYF. CDR3 DNA: TGTGCCAGCAGTTCTGAGGCTAGCGGGGTTAGCACGCAGTATTTT.